The T cell receptor beta chain described here comes from a study of T cell responses to AZD1222 COVID-19 vaccine. To note about this clone: Its antigen is unidentified.

The V gene lost 2 bases and the J gene lost 1 base, with 11 bases spanning the gap. The germline V gene encodes CDR1 MNHNY and CDR2 SVGAGI (reference sequence). The CDR3 runs 15 residues. Assay used: immunoSEQ multiplex PCR; TCRdb lists only in-frame clones, some missing. The repertoire includes about 60,000 clones, about 89% of them detected once, and 6.3% sits in the top ten. Study outcomes and limitations: Just a handful of AZD1222 recipients tested seropositive at baseline. Spike-specific TCR breadth and depth grew following two AZD1222 doses.

This chain joins TRBV6-6 and TRBJ1-1, with D tentatively TRBD1 (6 bases). Sequencing used peripheral blood, obtained 28 days after the second dose of the MenACWY control vaccine. This receptor was taken from an adult who received the MenACWY meningococcal vaccine as a control. CDR3 residues: CASSYDAGANTEAFF. The CDR3 region has the DNA TGTGCCAGCAGTTACGATGCAGGGGCGAACACTGAAGCTTTCTTT.